One and the same sample provided the 8 T cell receptor beta chains below, sequenced in a study of molecular identifiers for immune sequencing clone quantification. One entry per CDR3 protein, called by TCRdb with MiXCR from the PCR reads. The table includes over 300,000 distinct CDR3 sequences, roughly 24% detected once. Material: naive CD8+ T cells from blood, with Jurkat cell RNA spiked in. Documented subset: FACS-sorted CD8+CD4-CCR7+CD45RA+ naive T cells. The source is a human donor in good health. Some libraries in this study had Jurkat cell RNA spiked in.

This sequence joins TRBV27 and TRBJ1-5; 11 bases fit TRBD1. Trimming cost V 4 bases and J 6 bases; bases outside gene matches: 14. Germline V gives CDR1 MNHEY, CDR2 SMNVEV (reference sequence). The CDR3 extends over 18 amino acids. Here the CDR3 reads CASSSTTFGQGASQPQHF. As DNA, the CDR3 is TGTGCCAGCAGTTCCACCACCTTCGGACAGGGGGCTAGTCAGCCCCAGCATTTT.

The chain has TRBV19 and TRBJ2-1; TRBD2 aligns across 10 bases. Losses at the gene ends were 3 bases for V and 7 bases for J; bases not matched to a gene: 3. Germline values: CDR1 LNHDA, CDR2 SQIVND (reference sequence). This CDR3 comprises 14 residues. The CDR3 here is CASSIRLAGNEQFF. The CDR3 DNA sequence: TGTGCCAGTAGTATTCGACTAGCGGGTAATGAGCAGTTCTTC.

As for this clonotype: A much more abundant neighbour one base away suggests this may be a read error. CDR3 in amino acids: CSAYLQLDSYTRELFF. The CDR3 DNA reads TGCAGCGCCTACCTCCAGCTCGACAGTTACACCAGGGAGCTGTTTTTT. V usage is TRBV29-1 and J usage is TRBJ2-2; a weak D match, TRBD1 (5 bases). The CDR3 runs to 16 residues. Germline V gives CDR1 SQVTM, CDR2 ANQGSEA.

With regard to this clonotype: This may arise from a read error, as a much more abundant clone is one base away. The J gene is TRBJ2-3, the V gene TRBV29-1; the match to TRBD2 covers 8 bases. Germline-derived CDR1 and CDR2 are SQVTM and ANQGSEA. Germline trimming cut 3 bases from V and 2 bases from J; bases unmatched to any gene: 10. This CDR3 comprises 16 residues. CDR3 sequence (DNA): TGCAGCGTTGATTGGCGGGAGGTAAGGGTCACAGATACGCAGTATTTT. This sequence encodes CSVDWREVRVTDTQYF.

This clonotype was counted a few times. The chain links TRBV27 to TRBJ2-7; 9 bases fit TRBD2. In germline, CDR1 is MNHEY, CDR2 SMNVEV (reference sequence). The V segment lost 4 bases and the J segment 3 bases; nucleotides outside the gene matches: 4. The length of the CDR3 is 14 residues. The CDR3 spells CASSSGLAYYEQYF. The CDR3 region has the DNA TGTGCCAGCAGTTCGGGACTAGCTTACTACGAGCAGTACTTC.

The chain employs TRBV7-9 and TRBJ1-4; weak D call: TRBD1 (5 bases). Trimming cost V 5 bases and J 6 bases, with 16 bases left between them. CDR3 size: 15 residues. Germline V lookup: CDR1 SEHNR, CDR2 FQNEAQ (reference sequence). CDR3 sequence reads: CASSPETVKDEKLFF. The DNA of the CDR3 is TGTGCCAGCAGCCCCGAGACAGTCAAGGATGAAAAACTGTTTTTT.

This clonotype has more than one count but fewer than ten. The chain has TRBV4-3 and TRBJ2-3, with TRBD2 identical over 10 bases. Germline-derived CDR1 and CDR2 are LGHNA and YSLEER. The J segment lost 2 bases and the V segment lost 1 base, leaving 3 bases of the junction unmatched. The CDR3 contains 16 residues. As DNA, the CDR3 is TGCGCCAGCAGCCAAGGGACTAGCGGACTCACAGATACGCAGTATTTT. This translates into CASSQGTSGLTDTQYF.

This chain connects TRBV19 to TRBJ2-7, with D possibly TRBD2 on 5 matching bases. CDR1 and CDR2 (germline): LNHDA, SQIVND (reference sequence). The CDR3 sequence is 12 residues long. Trimming took 5 bases from V and 2 from J, leaving 7 bases between them. CDR3 nucleotides: TGTGCCAGTAGTGGGGAGACCTACGAGCAGTACTTC. Amino acid sequence: CASSGETYEQYF.